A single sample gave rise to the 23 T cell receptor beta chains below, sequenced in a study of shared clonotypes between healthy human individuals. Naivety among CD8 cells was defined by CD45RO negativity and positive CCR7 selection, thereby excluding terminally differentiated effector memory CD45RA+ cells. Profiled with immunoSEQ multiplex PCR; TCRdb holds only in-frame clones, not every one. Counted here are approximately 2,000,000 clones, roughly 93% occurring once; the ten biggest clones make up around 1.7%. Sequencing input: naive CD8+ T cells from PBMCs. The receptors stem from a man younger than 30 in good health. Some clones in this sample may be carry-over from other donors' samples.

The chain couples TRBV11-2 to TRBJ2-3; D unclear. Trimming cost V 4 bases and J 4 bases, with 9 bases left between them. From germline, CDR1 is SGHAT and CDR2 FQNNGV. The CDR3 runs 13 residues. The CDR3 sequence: CASSYLEADTQYF. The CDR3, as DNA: TGTGCCAGCAGCTACTTAGAGGCAGATACGCAGTATTTT.

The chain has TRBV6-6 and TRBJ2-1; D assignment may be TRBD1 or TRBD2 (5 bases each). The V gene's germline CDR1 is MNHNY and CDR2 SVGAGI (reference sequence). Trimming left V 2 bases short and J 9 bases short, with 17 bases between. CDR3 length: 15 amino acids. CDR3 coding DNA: TGTGCCAGCAGTTACCCGGGACGGAGGTCGGGTGAGCAGTTCTTC. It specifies CASSYPGRRSGEQFF.

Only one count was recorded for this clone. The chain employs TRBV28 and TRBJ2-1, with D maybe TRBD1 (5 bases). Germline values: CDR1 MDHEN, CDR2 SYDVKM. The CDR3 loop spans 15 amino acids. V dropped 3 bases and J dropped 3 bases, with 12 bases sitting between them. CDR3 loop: CASSLGQTLYNEQFF. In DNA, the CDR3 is TGTGCCAGCAGTTTGGGGCAGACCCTCTACAATGAGCAGTTCTTC.

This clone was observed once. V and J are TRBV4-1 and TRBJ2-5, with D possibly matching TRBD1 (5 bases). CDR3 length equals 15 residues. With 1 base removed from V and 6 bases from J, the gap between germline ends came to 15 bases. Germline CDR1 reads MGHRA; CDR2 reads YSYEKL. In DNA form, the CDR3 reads TGCGCCAGCAGCCAAGTTCTCGGCAGGGAAAAGACCCAGTACTTC. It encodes CASSQVLGREKTQYF.

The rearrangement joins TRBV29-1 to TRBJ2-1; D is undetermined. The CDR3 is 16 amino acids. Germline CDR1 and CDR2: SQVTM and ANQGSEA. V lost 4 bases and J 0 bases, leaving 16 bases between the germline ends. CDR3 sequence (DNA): TGCAGCGTTGTAGTGGGGATAGGAAGCTCCTACAATGAGCAGTTCTTC. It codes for CSVVVGIGSSYNEQFF.

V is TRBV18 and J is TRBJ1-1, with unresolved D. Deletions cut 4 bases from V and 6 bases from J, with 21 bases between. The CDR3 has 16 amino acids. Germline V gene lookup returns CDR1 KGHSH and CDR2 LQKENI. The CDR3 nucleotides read TGTGCCAGCTCACTACCAGATAAGGGATATCTACCTGAAGCTTTCTTT. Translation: CASSLPDKGYLPEAFF.

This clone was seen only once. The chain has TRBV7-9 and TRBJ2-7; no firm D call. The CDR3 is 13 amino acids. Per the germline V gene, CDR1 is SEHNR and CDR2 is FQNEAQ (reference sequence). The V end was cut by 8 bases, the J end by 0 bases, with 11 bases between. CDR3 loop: CASGASSSYEQYF. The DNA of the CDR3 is TGTGCCAGCGGTGCCTCGAGCTCCTACGAGCAGTACTTC. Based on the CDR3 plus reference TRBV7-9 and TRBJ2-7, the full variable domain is DTGVSQNPRHKITKRGQNVTFRCDPISEHNRLYWYRQTLGQGPEFLTYFQNEAQLEKSRLLSDRFSAERPKGSFSTLEIQRTEQGDSAMYLCASGASSSYEQYFGPGTRLTVT.

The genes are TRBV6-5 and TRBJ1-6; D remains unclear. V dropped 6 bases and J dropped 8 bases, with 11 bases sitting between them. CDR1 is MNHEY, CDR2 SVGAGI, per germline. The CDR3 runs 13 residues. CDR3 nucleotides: TGTGCCAGCAGCCCCCTTGAGGATTCACCCCTCCACTTT. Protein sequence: CASSPLEDSPLHF.

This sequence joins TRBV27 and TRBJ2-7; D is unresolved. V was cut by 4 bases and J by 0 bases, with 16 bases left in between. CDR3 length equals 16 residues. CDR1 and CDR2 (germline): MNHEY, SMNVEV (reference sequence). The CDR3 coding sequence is TGTGCCAGCAGTTCGAGGCGGCAGTATATCTCCTACGAGCAGTACTTC. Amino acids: CASSSRRQYISYEQYF.

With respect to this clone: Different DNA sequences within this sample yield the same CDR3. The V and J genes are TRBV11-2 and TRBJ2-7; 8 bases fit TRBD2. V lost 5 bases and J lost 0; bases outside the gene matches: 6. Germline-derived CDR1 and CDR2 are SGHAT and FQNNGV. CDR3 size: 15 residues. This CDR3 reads CASSPGGGSSYEQYF. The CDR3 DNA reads TGTGCCAGCAGCCCAGGCGGGGGGAGCTCCTACGAGCAGTACTTC.

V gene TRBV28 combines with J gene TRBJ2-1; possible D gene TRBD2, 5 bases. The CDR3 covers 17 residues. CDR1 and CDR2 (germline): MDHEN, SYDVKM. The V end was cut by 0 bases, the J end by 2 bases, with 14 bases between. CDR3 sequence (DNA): TGTGCCAGCAGTTTATGGGCCGGTGGGAGCCCCTACAATGAGCAGTTCTTC. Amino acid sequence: CASSLWAGGSPYNEQFF.

The DNA of the CDR3 is TGTGCCAGCAGTGATGTCCGTCATAGCAATCAGCCCCAGCATTTT. Protein sequence: CASSDVRHSNQPQHF. V gene TRBV25-1 combines with J gene TRBJ1-5; no clear D. The germline V gene encodes CDR1 MGHDK and CDR2 SYGVNS. With 3 bases removed from V and 0 bases from J, the gap between germline ends came to 9 bases. This CDR3 has 15 amino acids.

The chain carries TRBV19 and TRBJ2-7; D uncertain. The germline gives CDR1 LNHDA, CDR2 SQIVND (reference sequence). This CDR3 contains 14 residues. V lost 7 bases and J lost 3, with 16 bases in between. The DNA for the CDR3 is TGTGCCAGTACCCCTACGGATAGACACTACGAGCAGTACTTC. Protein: CASTPTDRHYEQYF.

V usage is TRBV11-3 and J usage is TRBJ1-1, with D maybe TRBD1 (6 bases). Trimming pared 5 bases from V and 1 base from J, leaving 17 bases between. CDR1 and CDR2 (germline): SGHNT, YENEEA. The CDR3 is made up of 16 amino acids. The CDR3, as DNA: TGTGCCAGCAGCCCGCGGACAGTTACCTCGAACACTGAAGCTTTCTTT. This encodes CASSPRTVTSNTEAFF.

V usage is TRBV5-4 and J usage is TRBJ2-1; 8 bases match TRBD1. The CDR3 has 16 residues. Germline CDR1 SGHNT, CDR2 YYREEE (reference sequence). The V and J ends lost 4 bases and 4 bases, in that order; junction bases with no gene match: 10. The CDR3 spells CASSPRTGLLYNEQFF. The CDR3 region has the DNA TGTGCCAGCAGCCCCCGGACAGGGCTTCTTTACAATGAGCAGTTCTTC.

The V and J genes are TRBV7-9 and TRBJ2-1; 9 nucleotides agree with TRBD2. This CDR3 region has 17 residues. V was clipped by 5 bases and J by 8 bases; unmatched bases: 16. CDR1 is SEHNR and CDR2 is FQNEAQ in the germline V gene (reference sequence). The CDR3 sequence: CASSGSGAGGSKHEQFF. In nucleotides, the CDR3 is TGTGCCAGCAGCGGGTCCGGAGCGGGAGGCTCCAAGCATGAGCAGTTCTTC.

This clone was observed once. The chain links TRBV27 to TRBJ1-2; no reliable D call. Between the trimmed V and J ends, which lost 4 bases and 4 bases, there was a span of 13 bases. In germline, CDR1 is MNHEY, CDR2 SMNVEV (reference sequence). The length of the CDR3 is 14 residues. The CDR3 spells CASSYGEGVYGYTF. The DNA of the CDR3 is TGTGCCAGCAGTTACGGGGAAGGCGTCTATGGCTACACCTTC.

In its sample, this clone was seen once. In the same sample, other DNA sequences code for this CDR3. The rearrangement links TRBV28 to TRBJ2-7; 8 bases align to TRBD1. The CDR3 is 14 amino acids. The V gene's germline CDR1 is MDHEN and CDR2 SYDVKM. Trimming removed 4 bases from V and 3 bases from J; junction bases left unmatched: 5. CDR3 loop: CASSSTGGFYEQYF. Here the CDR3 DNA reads TGTGCCAGCAGTTCCACAGGGGGGTTCTACGAGCAGTACTTC. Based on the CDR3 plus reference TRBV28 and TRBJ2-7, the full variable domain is DVKVTQSSRYLVKRTGEKVFLECVQDMDHENMFWYRQDPGLGLRLIYFSYDVKMKEKGDIPEGYSVSREKKERFSLILESASTNQTSMYLCASSSTGGFYEQYFGPGTRLTVT.

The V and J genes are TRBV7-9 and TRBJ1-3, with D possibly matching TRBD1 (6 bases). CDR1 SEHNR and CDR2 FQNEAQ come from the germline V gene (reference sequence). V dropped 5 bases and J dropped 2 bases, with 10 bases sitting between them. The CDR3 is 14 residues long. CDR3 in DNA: TGTGCCAGCAGCCCGGACAGCCCTGGAAACACCATATATTTT. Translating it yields CASSPDSPGNTIYF.

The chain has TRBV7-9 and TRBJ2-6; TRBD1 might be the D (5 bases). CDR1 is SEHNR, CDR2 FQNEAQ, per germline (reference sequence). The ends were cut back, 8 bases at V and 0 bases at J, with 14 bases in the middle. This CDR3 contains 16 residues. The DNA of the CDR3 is TGTGCCAGCTCAACTTTCCAGGGCTCTGGGGCCAACGTCCTGACTTTC. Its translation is CASSTFQGSGANVLTF. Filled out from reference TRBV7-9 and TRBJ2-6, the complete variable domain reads DTGVSQNPRHKITKRGQNVTFRCDPISEHNRLYWYRQTLGQGPEFLTYFQNEAQLEKSRLLSDRFSAERPKGSFSTLEIQRTEQGDSAMYLCASSTFQGSGANVLTFGAGSRLTVL.

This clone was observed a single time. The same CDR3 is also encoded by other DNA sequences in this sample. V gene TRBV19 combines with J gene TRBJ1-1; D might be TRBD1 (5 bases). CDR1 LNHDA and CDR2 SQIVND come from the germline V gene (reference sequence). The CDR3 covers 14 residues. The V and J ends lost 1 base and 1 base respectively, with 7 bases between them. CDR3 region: CASSIGGRNTEAFF. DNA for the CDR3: TGTGCCAGTAGTATAGGGGGCAGGAACACTGAAGCTTTCTTT. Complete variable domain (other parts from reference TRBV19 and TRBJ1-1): DGGITQSPKYLFRKEGQNVTLSCEQNLNHDAMYWYRQDPGQGLRLIYYSQIVNDFQKGDIAEGYSVSREKKESFPLTVTSAQKNPTAFYLCASSIGGRNTEAFFGQGTRLTVV.

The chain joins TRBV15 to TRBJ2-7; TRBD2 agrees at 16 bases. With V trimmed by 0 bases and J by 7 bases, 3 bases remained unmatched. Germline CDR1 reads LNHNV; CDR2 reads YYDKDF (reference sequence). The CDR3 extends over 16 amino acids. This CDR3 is CATSRDGGLAGGEQYF. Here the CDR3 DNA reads TGTGCCACCAGCAGAGATGGGGGACTAGCGGGAGGGGAGCAGTACTTC.

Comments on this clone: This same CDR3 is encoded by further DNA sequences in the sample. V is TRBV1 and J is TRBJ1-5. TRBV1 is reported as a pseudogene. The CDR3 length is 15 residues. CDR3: CTSSLRDGRRQPQHF. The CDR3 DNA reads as TGCACCAGCAGCCTACGGGACGGGAGGAGGCAACCCCAGCATTTT.